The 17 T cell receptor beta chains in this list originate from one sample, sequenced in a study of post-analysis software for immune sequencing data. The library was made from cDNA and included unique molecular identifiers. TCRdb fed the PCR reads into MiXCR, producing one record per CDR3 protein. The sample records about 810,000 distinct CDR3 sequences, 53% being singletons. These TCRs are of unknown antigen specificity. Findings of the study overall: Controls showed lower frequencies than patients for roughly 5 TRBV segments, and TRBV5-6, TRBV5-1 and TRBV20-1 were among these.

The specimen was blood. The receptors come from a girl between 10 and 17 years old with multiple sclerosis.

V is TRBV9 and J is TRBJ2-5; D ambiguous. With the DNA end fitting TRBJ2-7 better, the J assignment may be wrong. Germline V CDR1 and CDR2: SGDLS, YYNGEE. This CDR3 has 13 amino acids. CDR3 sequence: CASSVVHGSEQYF. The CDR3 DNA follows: TGTGCCAGCAGCGTAGTCCACGGGTCCGAGCAGTACTTC.

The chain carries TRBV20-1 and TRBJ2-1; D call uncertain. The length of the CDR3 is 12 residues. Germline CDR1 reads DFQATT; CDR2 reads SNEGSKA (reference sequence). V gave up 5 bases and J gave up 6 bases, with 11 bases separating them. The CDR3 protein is CSAETLFNEQFF. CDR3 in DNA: TGCAGTGCTGAGACCCTGTTCAATGAGCAGTTCTTC.

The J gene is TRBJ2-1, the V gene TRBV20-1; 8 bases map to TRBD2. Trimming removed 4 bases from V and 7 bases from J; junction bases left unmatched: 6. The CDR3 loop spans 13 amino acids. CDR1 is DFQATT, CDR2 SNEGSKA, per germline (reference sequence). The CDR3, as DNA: TGCAGTGCTACGTTTGCGGGGGGAAATGAGCAGTTCTTC. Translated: CSATFAGGNEQFF.

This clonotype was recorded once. The CDR3 reads CASSLSQRTGDSPLHF. CDR3 bases: TGCGCCAGCAGCTTGAGTCAGCGCACAGGGGATTCACCCCTCCACTTT. The V call is TRBV5-1, the J call TRBJ1-6; TRBD1 matches 7 bases. The CDR3 loop spans 16 amino acids. With V trimmed by 1 base and J by 8 bases, 9 bases remained unmatched. Germline values: CDR1 SGHRS, CDR2 YFSETQ.

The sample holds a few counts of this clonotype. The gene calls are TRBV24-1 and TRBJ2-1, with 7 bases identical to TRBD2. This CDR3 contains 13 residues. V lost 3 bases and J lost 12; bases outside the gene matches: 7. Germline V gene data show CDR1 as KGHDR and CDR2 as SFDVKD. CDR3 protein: CATSDRLGEGQFF. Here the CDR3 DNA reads TGTGCCACCAGTGATCGGCTAGGGGAGGGGCAGTTCTTC.

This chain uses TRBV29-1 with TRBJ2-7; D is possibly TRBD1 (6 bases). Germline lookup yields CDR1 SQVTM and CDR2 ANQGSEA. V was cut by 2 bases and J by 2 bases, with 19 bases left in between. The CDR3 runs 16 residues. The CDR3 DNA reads TGCAGCGTTGAACCCCCAGGACAGCCAGGCACCTACGAGCAGTACTTC. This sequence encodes CSVEPPGQPGTYEQYF.

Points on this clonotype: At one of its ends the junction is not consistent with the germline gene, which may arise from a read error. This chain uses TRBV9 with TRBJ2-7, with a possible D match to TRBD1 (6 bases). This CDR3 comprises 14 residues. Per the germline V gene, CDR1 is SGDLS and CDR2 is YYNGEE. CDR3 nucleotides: TGTGCCGGCAGCGTCTGGACAGAGGCTCGCGAGCAGTACTTC. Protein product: CAGSVWTEAREQYF.

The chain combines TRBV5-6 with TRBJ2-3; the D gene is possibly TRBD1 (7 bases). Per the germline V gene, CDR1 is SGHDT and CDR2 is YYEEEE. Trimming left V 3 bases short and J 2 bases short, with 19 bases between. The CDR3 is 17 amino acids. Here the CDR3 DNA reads TGTGCCAGCAGCTACAGACAGGGTGGGAGGTTCACAGATACGCAGTATTTT. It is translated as CASSYRQGGRFTDTQYF. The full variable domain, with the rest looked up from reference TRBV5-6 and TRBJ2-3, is DAGVTQSPTHLIKTRGQQVTLRCSPKSGHDTVSWYQQALGQGPQFIFQYYEEEERQRGNFPDRFSGHQFPNYSSELNVNALLLGDSALYLCASSYRQGGRFTDTQYFGPGTRLTVL.

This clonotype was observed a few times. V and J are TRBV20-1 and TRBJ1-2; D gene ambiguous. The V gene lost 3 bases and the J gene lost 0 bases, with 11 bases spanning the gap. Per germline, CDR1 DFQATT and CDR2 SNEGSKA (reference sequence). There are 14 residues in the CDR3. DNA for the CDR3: TGCAGTGCTAGTGTCGGGCCGGCTAACTATGGCTACACCTTC. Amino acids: CSASVGPANYGYTF.

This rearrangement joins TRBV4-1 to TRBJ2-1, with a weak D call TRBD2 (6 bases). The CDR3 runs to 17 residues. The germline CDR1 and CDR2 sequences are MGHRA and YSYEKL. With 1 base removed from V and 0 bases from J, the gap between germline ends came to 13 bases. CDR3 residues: CASSQVLAPSSYNEQFF. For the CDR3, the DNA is TGCGCCAGCAGCCAAGTCCTAGCGCCGAGCTCCTACAATGAGCAGTTCTTC.

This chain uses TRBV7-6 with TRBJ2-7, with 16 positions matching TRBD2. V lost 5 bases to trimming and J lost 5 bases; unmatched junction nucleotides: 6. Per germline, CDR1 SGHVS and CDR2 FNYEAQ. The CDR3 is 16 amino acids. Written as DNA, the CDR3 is TGTGCCAGCAGCCCGGGACTAGCGGGGGGGCCTAACGAGCAGTACTTC. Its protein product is CASSPGLAGGPNEQYF.

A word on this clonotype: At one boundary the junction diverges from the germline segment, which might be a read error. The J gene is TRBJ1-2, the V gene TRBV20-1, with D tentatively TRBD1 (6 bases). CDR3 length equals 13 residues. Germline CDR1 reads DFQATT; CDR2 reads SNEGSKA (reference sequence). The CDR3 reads CSASSQGNYGYTF. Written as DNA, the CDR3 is TGCAGCGCTAGTTCGCAGGGGAACTATGGCTACACCTTC.

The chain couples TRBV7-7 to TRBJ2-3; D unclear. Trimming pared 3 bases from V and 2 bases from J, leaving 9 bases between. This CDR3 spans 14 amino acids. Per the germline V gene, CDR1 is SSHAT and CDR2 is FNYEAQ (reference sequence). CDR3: CASSFRGTTDTQYF. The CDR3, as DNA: TGTGCCAGCAGCTTCCGTGGCACCACAGATACGCAGTATTTT.

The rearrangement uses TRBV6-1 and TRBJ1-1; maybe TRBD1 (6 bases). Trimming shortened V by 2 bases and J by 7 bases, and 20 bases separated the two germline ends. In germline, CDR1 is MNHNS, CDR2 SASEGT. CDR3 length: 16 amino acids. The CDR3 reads CASSESRMRGGIEAFF. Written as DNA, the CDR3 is TGTGCCAGCAGTGAATCTCGGATGCGGGGGGGCATTGAAGCTTTCTTT.

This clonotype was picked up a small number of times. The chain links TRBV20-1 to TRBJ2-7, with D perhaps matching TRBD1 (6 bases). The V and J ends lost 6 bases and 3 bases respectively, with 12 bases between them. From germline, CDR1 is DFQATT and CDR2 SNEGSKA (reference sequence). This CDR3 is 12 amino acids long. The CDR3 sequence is CSARTESYEQYF. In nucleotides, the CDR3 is TGCAGTGCCAGGACAGAGAGCTACGAGCAGTACTTC.

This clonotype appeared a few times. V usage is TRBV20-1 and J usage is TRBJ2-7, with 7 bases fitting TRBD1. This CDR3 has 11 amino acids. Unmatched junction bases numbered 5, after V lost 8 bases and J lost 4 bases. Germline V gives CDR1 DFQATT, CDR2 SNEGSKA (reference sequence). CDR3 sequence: CSTGVRYEQYF. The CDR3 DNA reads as TGCAGTACAGGGGTCAGGTACGAGCAGTACTTC.

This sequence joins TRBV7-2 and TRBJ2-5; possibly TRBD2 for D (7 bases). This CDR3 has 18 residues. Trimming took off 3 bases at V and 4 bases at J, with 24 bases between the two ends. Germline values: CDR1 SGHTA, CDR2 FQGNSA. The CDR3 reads CASSFTGTPSSGGETQYF. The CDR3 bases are TGTGCCAGCAGCTTTACCGGGACACCCTCTTCGGGAGGAGAGACCCAGTACTTC.